The sequence of this TCR beta chain was determined in a study of blood T cell repertoires in COVID-19. Overall study context: There were acute and convalescent COVID-19 samples, and they came from the United States, Italy and Spain. Nucleic acid was either cDNA or gDNA, and it came from T cells, B-cell-depleted T cells, or PBMCs.

The CDR3 consists of 15 residues. V lost 1 base to trimming and J lost 1 base, with 7 bases between them. Germline CDR1 SGHAT, CDR2 FQDESV (reference sequence). This clone was seen just once. Original data processing: Reference gene primer amplification in the assay estimated nucleated cell counts. Assay: immunoSEQ multiplex PCR; the TCRdb copy retains only in-frame clones and omits some. From that table come the V and J calls and clone size; the DNA was used to work out D and trimming. Found here are some 48,000 clones, 90% of them singletons; the top ten hold over 15%. This TCR derives from a man in his 70s with active COVID-19. This chain uses TRBV11-1 with TRBJ2-2; D perhaps matches TRBD1 (5 bases). The sequenced material came from peripheral blood. DNA of the CDR3: TGTGCCAGCAGCTTAGACAGGCAGAACACCGGGGAGCTGTTTTTT. Translated: CASSLDRQNTGELFF.